A single sample is the source of the 26 T cell receptor beta chains below, sequenced in a study of cytomegalovirus exposure and HLA in healthy donors (dated by TCRdb to 2016 to 2017). The library came from the immunoSEQ multiplex PCR assay. For the multiplex PCR, a mixture combining 60 forward primers for TCR Vbeta segments and 13 reverse primers for TCR Jbeta segments was used. Entries here come from immuneACCESS through TCRdb and include only in-frame sequences with V and J called. Some clones fail to appear in such tables; in the studies checked, an unresolved V gene covers under half of the shortfall, and the cause of the remainder is unknown. Here the sample has 90,000 to 150,000 clones; 75% to 80% occur a single time. The top ten clonotypes cover around 3% of the sample. Sequencing was done on a sample of PBMCs. The receptors stem from a woman in her twenties or thirties in good health and CMV-seropositive.

On this clone: At one end, the junction sequence differs from germline, possibly due to a read error. The chain combines TRBV11-1 with TRBJ2-2, with 8 nucleotides matching TRBD2. The CDR3 has 16 residues. Germline loops: CDR1 SGHAT, CDR2 FQDESV (reference sequence). CDR3 region: CASSLFGGANTRELFF. CDR3 DNA sequence: TGTGCCAGCAGCTTATTCGGGGGGGCGAACACCAGGGAGCTGTTTTTT.

The V gene is TRBV28, the J gene TRBJ1-2, with TRBD1 as a possible D gene (6 bases). CDR1 and CDR2 from the germline V gene are MDHEN and SYDVKM. This CDR3 is 17 amino acids long. V shed 6 bases and J shed 6 bases, with 26 bases lying between them. The CDR3 spells CASRSAARGILVDGYTF. The CDR3 DNA sequence: TGTGCCAGCAGGTCAGCGGCCAGGGGTATTCTGGTCGATGGCTACACCTTC.

The chain links TRBV5-4 to TRBJ2-1, with 7 nucleotides matching TRBD2. CDR3 length: 16 amino acids. J was trimmed by 9 bases and V by 4 bases; bases with no gene match: 16. Germline values: CDR1 SGHNT, CDR2 YYREEE (reference sequence). As DNA, the CDR3 is TGTGCCAGCAGCCCGGCCCCCGACGGGGGGACCGGTGAGCAGTTCTTC. It codes for CASSPAPDGGTGEQFF. The entire variable domain, with the rest obtained from reference TRBV5-4 and TRBJ2-1, is as follows: ETGVTQSPTHLIKTRGQQVTLRCSSQSGHNTVSWYQQALGQGPQFIFQYYREEENGRGNFPPRFSGLQFPNYSSELNVNALELDDSALYLCASSPAPDGGTGEQFFGPGTRLTVL.

Here the CDR3 reads CASSLNPDQPQHF. The CDR3 bases are TGCGCCAGCAGCTTGAATCCCGATCAGCCCCAGCATTTT. J is TRBJ1-5 and V is TRBV5-1; D is undetermined. The CDR3 loop spans 13 amino acids. Germline lookup yields CDR1 SGHRS and CDR2 YFSETQ. Trimming left V 1 base short and J 5 bases short, with 7 bases between.

There are a few counts of this clone. The chain links TRBV7-9 to TRBJ1-1, with unresolved D. Trimming stripped 5 bases from V and 8 bases from J, with 15 bases between. Looked up from germline, CDR1 is SEHNR and CDR2 is FQNEAQ (reference sequence). The CDR3 runs 13 residues. The CDR3 region has the DNA TGTGCCAGCAGCCAATTTTGGGGAGAAGAAGCTTTCTTT. The encoded protein is CASSQFWGEEAFF.

CDR3: CASSRGIGELFF. The CDR3, as DNA: TGTGCCAGCTCCAGGGGGATCGGGGAGCTGTTTTTT. V gene TRBV11-3 combines with J gene TRBJ2-2; 7 bases fit TRBD1. With 8 bases clipped from V and 7 bases from J, the junction kept 4 bases outside the gene matches. Germline-derived CDR1 and CDR2 are SGHNT and YENEEA. This CDR3 spans 12 amino acids.

The rearrangement joins TRBV5-5 to TRBJ1-4; TRBD1 agrees at 8 bases. CDR1 SGHKS and CDR2 YYEKEE come from the germline V gene (reference sequence). The CDR3 covers 15 residues. The V gene end was trimmed by 4 bases and the J gene end by 11 bases; junction bases not matched to a gene: 13. In DNA form, the CDR3 reads TGTGCCAGCAGCCGGGCACAGGGGGACGTAAGGAAACTGTTTTTT. Translation gives CASSRAQGDVRKLFF. Complete variable domain (other parts from reference TRBV5-5 and TRBJ1-4): DAGVTQSPTHLIKTRGQQVTLRCSPISGHKSVSWYQQVLGQGPQFIFQYYEKEERGRGNFPDRFSARQFPNYSSELNVNALLLGDSALYLCASSRAQGDVRKLFFGSGTQLSVL.

This chain uses TRBV2 with TRBJ1-5; D gene ambiguous. Trimming took 8 bases from V and 1 from J, leaving 12 bases between them. Germline V CDR1 and CDR2: SNHLY, FYNNEI. The CDR3 extends over 14 amino acids. CDR3 sequence (DNA): TGTGCCAGCTCCCTGGGGAGAAGCAATCAGCCCCAGCATTTT. This sequence encodes CASSLGRSNQPQHF. The entire variable domain, with the rest obtained from reference TRBV2 and TRBJ1-5, is as follows: EPEVTQTPSHQVTQMGQEVILRCVPISNHLYFYWYRQILGQKVEFLVSFYNNEISEKSEIFDDQFSVERPDGSNFTLKIRSTKLEDSAMYFCASSLGRSNQPQHFGDGTRLSIL.

The V and J genes are TRBV5-1 and TRBJ2-7; tentatively, D is TRBD2 (5 bases). The CDR3 loop spans 12 amino acids. Trimming took 8 bases from V and 3 from J, leaving 12 bases between them. From germline, CDR1 is SGHRS and CDR2 YFSETQ. This CDR3 reads CARGSGYYEQYF. Here the CDR3 DNA reads TGCGCCAGGGGGAGCGGATACTACGAGCAGTACTTC. The full variable domain, its missing parts supplied by reference TRBV5-1 and TRBJ2-7, is KAGVTQTPRYLIKTRGQQVTLSCSPISGHRSVSWYQQTPGQGLQFLFEYFSETQRNKGNFPGRFSGRQFSNSRSEMNVSTLELGDSALYLCARGSGYYEQYFGPGTRLTVT.

The CDR3 here is CASSVEAATSTDTQYF. The CDR3 DNA follows: TGTGCCAGCAGCGTAGAAGCAGCGACTAGCACAGATACGCAGTATTTT. The chain employs TRBV9 and TRBJ2-3; D gene unclear. The ends were cut back, 0 bases at V and 0 bases at J, with 11 bases in the middle. This CDR3 is built from 16 residues. Germline lookup yields CDR1 SGDLS and CDR2 YYNGEE.

The table lists this clone with a few counts. The J gene is TRBJ1-2, the V gene TRBV7-9; 11 bases are shared with TRBD1. There are 17 residues in the CDR3. From germline, CDR1 is SEHNR and CDR2 FQNEAQ (reference sequence). V trimming: 8 bases; J trimming: 4 bases; junction bases outside the gene matches: 15. This CDR3 is CASGRSRTGGAGYGYTF. CDR3 DNA: TGTGCCAGCGGACGATCAAGGACAGGGGGCGCAGGCTATGGCTACACCTTC.

The chain carries TRBV4-2 and TRBJ1-3; D is perhaps TRBD1 (6 bases). CDR3 length: 15 amino acids. CDR1 LGHNA and CDR2 YNFKEQ come from the germline V gene. V was cut by 4 bases and J by 2 bases, with 12 bases left in between. This CDR3 reads CASSRGRGAGNTIYF. In DNA, the CDR3 is TGTGCCAGCAGCCGAGGCAGGGGTGCTGGAAACACCATATATTTT.

V and J are TRBV7-9 and TRBJ2-3; TRBD1 agrees at 7 bases. This CDR3 comprises 15 residues. V dropped 0 bases and J dropped 6; count of bases not matched to a gene: 6. Germline loops: CDR1 SEHNR, CDR2 FQNEAQ (reference sequence). This CDR3 reads CASSLAGVQGDTQYF. CDR3 bases: TGTGCCAGCAGCTTAGCGGGGGTACAGGGGGATACGCAGTATTTT.

The V gene is TRBV19, the J gene TRBJ1-4; no definite D call. V was clipped by 3 bases and J by 4 bases, with 9 bases between them. The CDR3 contains 14 residues. CDR1 and CDR2 (germline): LNHDA, SQIVND (reference sequence). The CDR3 DNA is TGTGCCAGTAGTATGGAGGGCTTTAATGAAAAACTGTTTTTT. Protein: CASSMEGFNEKLFF.

The rearrangement uses TRBV5-3 and TRBJ1-1; unclear D gene. TRBV5-3 carries the ORF label, with uncertain function. CDR3 size: 10 residues. The CDR3 loop reads CAPWSTEAFF. The CDR3 DNA is TGTGCGCCTTGGAGCACTGAAGCTTTCTTT.

J is TRBJ2-7 and V is TRBV5-5; TRBD1 aligns across 9 bases. The CDR3 is 15 amino acids. Germline assignment: CDR1 SGHKS and CDR2 YYEKEE (reference sequence). The V and J ends lost 0 bases and 6 bases, in that order; junction bases with no gene match: 7. CDR3 loop: CASSLGGQGAREQYF. The CDR3 nucleotides are TGTGCCAGCAGCTTGGGGGGACAGGGTGCCCGCGAGCAGTACTTC. Full variable domain (outside the CDR3, taken from reference TRBV5-5 and TRBJ2-7): DAGVTQSPTHLIKTRGQQVTLRCSPISGHKSVSWYQQVLGQGPQFIFQYYEKEERGRGNFPDRFSARQFPNYSSELNVNALLLGDSALYLCASSLGGQGAREQYFGPGTRLTVT.

The CDR3 here is CASSPDRKTEAFF. As DNA, the CDR3 is TGTGCCAGCTCACCCGACAGGAAGACTGAAGCTTTCTTT. The rearrangement joins TRBV18 to TRBJ1-1; TRBD1 might be the D (6 bases). V lost 3 bases and J 5 bases, leaving 10 bases between the germline ends. CDR1 KGHSH and CDR2 LQKENI come from the germline V gene. The CDR3 runs to 13 residues. Looking up the rest from reference TRBV18 and TRBJ1-1 gives the full variable domain: NAGVMQNPRHLVRRRGQEARLRCSPMKGHSHVYWYRQLPEEGLKFMVYLQKENIIDESGMPKERFSAEFPKEGPSILRIQQVVRGDSAAYFCASSPDRKTEAFFGQGTRLTVV.

This sequence joins TRBV6-6 and TRBJ2-7; possibly TRBD2 for D (7 bases). Germline CDR1 reads MNHNY; CDR2 reads SVGAGI (reference sequence). This CDR3 has 14 residues. Trimming stripped 8 bases from V and 2 bases from J, with 16 bases between. The CDR3 DNA reads as TGTGCCAGCGGGGGGCGGGGGACCCCCTACGAGCAGTACTTC. Translation: CASGGRGTPYEQYF.

This chain connects TRBV5-6 to TRBJ1-2; tentative D call: TRBD1 (5 bases). The CDR3 contains 11 residues. V was clipped by 3 bases and J by 8 bases, with 8 bases between them. CDR1 and CDR2 (germline): SGHDT, YYEEEE. CDR3 in DNA: TGTGCCAGCAGCTCAAGGGGCGGCTACACCTTC. Protein product: CASSSRGGYTF.

This chain joins TRBV2 and TRBJ2-2, with TRBD1 matching 8 bases. Germline lookup yields CDR1 SNHLY and CDR2 FYNNEI. This CDR3 has 14 amino acids. V was pared by 7 bases and J by 6 bases, with 7 bases of the junction left unmatched. The CDR3 loop is CASIKDREAGELFF. The DNA for the CDR3 is TGTGCCAGCATTAAGGACAGGGAGGCCGGGGAGCTGTTTTTT. The full variable domain, completed using reference TRBV2 and TRBJ2-2, is EPEVTQTPSHQVTQMGQEVILRCVPISNHLYFYWYRQILGQKVEFLVSFYNNEISEKSEIFDDQFSVERPDGSNFTLKIRSTKLEDSAMYFCASIKDREAGELFFGEGSRLTVL.

The J gene is TRBJ2-5, the V gene TRBV10-3; a weak D match, TRBD1 (6 bases). Trimming left V 4 bases short and J 6 bases short, with 12 bases between. The CDR3 has 13 amino acids. CDR1 is ENHRY and CDR2 is SYGVKD in the germline V gene. CDR3 bases: TGTGCCATCAGTGGCGCAGGGGCACAGACCCAGTACTTC. Protein product: CAISGAGAQTQYF.

This chain uses TRBV7-2 with TRBJ2-3; possibly TRBD2 for D (5 bases). Germline V gene lookup returns CDR1 SGHTA and CDR2 FQGNSA. This CDR3 spans 13 amino acids. V was cut by 5 bases and J by 9 bases, with 15 bases left in between. In DNA form, the CDR3 reads TGTGCCAGCAGCCTCCCTATTGAGGGAACGCAGTATTTT. It encodes CASSLPIEGTQYF.

V and J are TRBV7-2 and TRBJ2-5, with 14 bases that match TRBD2. The V and J ends lost 2 bases and 4 bases, in that order; junction bases with no gene match: 12. The V gene's germline CDR1 is SGHTA and CDR2 FQGNSA. The CDR3 length is 19 residues. The CDR3 sequence: CASSLYGRLAGGPGETQYF. The CDR3, as DNA: TGTGCCAGCAGCTTATACGGTCGACTAGCGGGGGGGCCGGGAGAGACCCAGTACTTC.

The chain uses TRBV28 and TRBJ2-1; 8 nucleotides agree with TRBD1. The ends lost 2 bases at V and 6 bases at J; junction bases unmatched: 6. The V gene's germline CDR1 is MDHEN and CDR2 SYDVKM. The length of the CDR3 is 15 residues. The CDR3 DNA reads TGTGCCAGCAGTTTAGGACAGGGAATAGGCAATGAGCAGTTCTTC. Its translation: CASSLGQGIGNEQFF.

V is TRBV7-9 and J is TRBJ2-7, with D perhaps matching TRBD1 (6 bases). From germline, CDR1 is SEHNR and CDR2 FQNEAQ (reference sequence). The CDR3 length is 15 residues. V was pared by 5 bases and J by 4 bases, with 18 bases between. CDR3 coding DNA: TGTGCCAGCAGCCCACTCGGGACACCCCTTTACGAGCAGTACTTC. Translated: CASSPLGTPLYEQYF.

Turning to this clone: Sequence at one end of the junction differs from germline and may be a read error. The chain joins TRBV5-6 to TRBJ2-5; tentatively, D is TRBD1 (6 bases). This CDR3 is built from 14 residues. Germline V gene sequence: CDR1 SGHDT, CDR2 YYEEEE. In DNA form, the CDR3 reads TGTGCCAGCAGCTGGGGGACATCCCAAGAGGCCCAGTACTTC. Translating gives CASSWGTSQEAQYF.